This TCR beta chain was profiled in a study of early T cells in non-severe SARS-CoV-2 infection. Study at large: Unpaired chains resulted from sequencing bulk RNA of unsorted whole blood. Study results and limitations: Using VDJdb, the matching emphasized anti-spike CD8 responses while missing private and CD4 specificities.

Trimming removed 3 bases from V and 5 bases from J, with 17 bases in between. The CDR3 has 16 amino acids. The germline gives CDR1 MGHRA, CDR2 YSYEKL. This clonotype has at least ten counts. Its antigen is still unknown. TCRdb used MiXCR to reprocess the 5' RACE reads, holding one entry per CDR3 protein. Seen here are tens of thousands of distinct CDR3 sequences, more than 5% observed once, and the top ten hold 7.6%. This TCR was sampled from an adult who was a healthcare worker with PCR-confirmed SARS-CoV-2 infection or an uninfected control (not recorded which). The gene calls are TRBV4-1 and TRBJ1-5; D is undetermined. Sample: whole blood. The CDR3 DNA sequence: TGCGCCAGCAGCCAGCCGGGCGGGCGACCGGATCAGCCCCAGCATTTT. Residues: CASSQPGGRPDQPQHF.